Following are 29 T cell receptor beta chains from one sample sequenced in a study of shared clonotypes between healthy human individuals. TCRdb's table, derived via immunoSEQ multiplex PCR, lists solely in-frame clones and lacks some. Of over 2,000,000 clones listed, 93% were seen once; the top ten hold around 1.7%. Naive CD8 cells lacked CD45RO and underwent positive selection for CCR7, leaving out terminally differentiated effector memory CD45RA+ cells. Specimen: naive CD8+ T cells from PBMCs. The receptors derive from a young man in good health. Some clones in this sample may be carry-over from other donors' samples.

On this clone: The sample carries other DNA sequences with the same CDR3. The CDR3 is CASSVGVGLTYEQYF. CDR3 bases: TGTGCCAGCAGCGTAGGGGTAGGTCTCACCTACGAGCAGTACTTC. The gene calls are TRBV9 and TRBJ2-7, with D unclear. CDR1 SGDLS and CDR2 YYNGEE come from the germline V gene. Trimming stripped 0 bases from V and 2 bases from J, with 12 bases between. The CDR3 is made up of 15 amino acids.

The chain uses TRBV5-5 and TRBJ2-7; D is ambiguous. CDR3 length equals 13 residues. CDR1 and CDR2 from the germline V gene are SGHKS and YYEKEE (reference sequence). Trimming pared 0 bases from V and 0 bases from J, leaving 4 bases between. The chain's CDR3 is CASSLVNSYEQYF. The DNA for the CDR3 is TGTGCCAGCAGCTTGGTCAACTCCTACGAGCAGTACTTC.

The V gene is TRBV28, the J gene TRBJ2-5; D not resolved. Trimming took 5 bases from V and 1 from J, leaving 11 bases between them. CDR3 size: 14 residues. In germline, CDR1 is MDHEN, CDR2 SYDVKM. CDR3 coding DNA: TGTGCCAGCAGTCCACGGGCCCTCCAAGAGACCCAGTACTTC. This gives the protein CASSPRALQETQYF.

The chain has TRBV5-1 and TRBJ2-2, with D perhaps given as TRBD1 or TRBD2 (6 bases each). The germline gives CDR1 SGHRS, CDR2 YFSETQ. This CDR3 has 16 residues. V was trimmed by 3 bases and J by 5 bases, leaving 17 bases between them. CDR3 sequence reads: CASSWQGRETTGELFF. CDR3 nucleotide sequence: TGCGCCAGCAGCTGGCAGGGGCGGGAAACGACCGGGGAGCTGTTTTTT.

This chain uses TRBV14 with TRBJ1-2; D remains ambiguous. Deletions cut 4 bases from V and 4 bases from J, with 13 bases between. The CDR3 is made up of 14 amino acids. Germline V gene lookup returns CDR1 SGHDN and CDR2 FVKESK. The CDR3 region is CASSPGLAAYGYTF. The DNA for the CDR3 is TGTGCCAGCAGCCCTGGCCTCGCCGCCTATGGCTACACCTTC.

This chain links TRBV7-9 with TRBJ2-1; TRBD2 aligns across 11 bases. The germline V gene has CDR1 SEHNR and CDR2 FQNEAQ (reference sequence). This CDR3 comprises 15 residues. V was pared by 5 bases and J by 8 bases, with 8 bases of the junction left unmatched. CDR3 sequence reads: CASSGTSGSMHEQFF. As DNA, the CDR3 is TGTGCCAGCAGCGGTACTAGCGGGAGTATGCATGAGCAGTTCTTC.

This chain connects TRBV27 to TRBJ2-5; 13 bases align to TRBD2. Germline assignment: CDR1 MNHEY and CDR2 SMNVEV (reference sequence). The CDR3 extends over 18 amino acids. Losses at the gene ends were 3 bases for V and 3 bases for J; bases not matched to a gene: 10. CDR3 sequence reads: CASSFLGLAGEVEETQYF. The CDR3 nucleotides are TGTGCCAGCAGTTTTCTCGGACTAGCGGGAGAGGTGGAAGAGACCCAGTACTTC.

On this clone itself: The sample carries other DNA sequences with the same CDR3. The chain combines TRBV7-9 with TRBJ2-3; unclear D gene. The CDR3 sequence is 12 residues long. V was cut by 3 bases and J by 4 bases, with 5 bases left in between. In germline, CDR1 is SEHNR, CDR2 FQNEAQ (reference sequence). Here the CDR3 reads CASSLLADTQYF. The CDR3, as DNA: TGTGCCAGCAGCTTGCTCGCAGATACGCAGTATTTT.

The V call is TRBV29-1, the J call TRBJ2-5, with 7 bases lining up with TRBD1. The CDR3 runs to 13 residues. CDR1 and CDR2 from the germline V gene are SQVTM and ANQGSEA. Trimming took 4 bases from V and 2 from J; bases not matched to a gene: 4. CDR3 in amino acids: CSVVRDSQETQYF. As DNA, the CDR3 is TGCAGCGTTGTTCGGGACAGTCAAGAGACCCAGTACTTC. Filled out from reference TRBV29-1 and TRBJ2-5, the complete variable domain reads SAVISQKPSRDICQRGTSLTIQCQVDSQVTMMFWYRQQPGQSLTLIATANQGSEATYESGFVIDKFPISRPNLTFSTLTVSNMSPEDSSIYLCSVVRDSQETQYFGPGTRLLVL.

This clone was observed a single time. V and J are TRBV9 and TRBJ2-7; tentative D call: TRBD2 (5 bases). With 4 bases removed from V and 5 bases from J, the gap between germline ends came to 16 bases. Germline CDR1 SGDLS, CDR2 YYNGEE. The CDR3 sequence is 14 residues long. The DNA for the CDR3 is TGTGCCAGCAGCAATCACGGGAACGTCGACGAGCAGTACTTC. Translated, it gives CASSNHGNVDEQYF. Full variable domain (missing parts from reference TRBV9 and TRBJ2-7): DSGVTQTPKHLITATGQRVTLRCSPRSGDLSVYWYQQSLDQGLQFLIQYYNGEERAKGNILERFSAQQFPDLHSELNLSSLELGDSALYFCASSNHGNVDEQYFGPGTRLTVT.

This clone was seen more than once but under ten times. The gene calls are TRBV19 and TRBJ2-5, with no clear D. The germline gives CDR1 LNHDA, CDR2 SQIVND (reference sequence). V shed 5 bases and J shed 5 bases, with 21 bases lying between them. This CDR3 contains 16 residues. This chain's CDR3 is CASSELKTGPGETQYF. Here the CDR3 DNA reads TGTGCCAGTAGTGAGTTGAAGACTGGGCCCGGGGAGACCCAGTACTTC. Complete variable domain (other parts from reference TRBV19 and TRBJ2-5): DGGITQSPKYLFRKEGQNVTLSCEQNLNHDAMYWYRQDPGQGLRLIYYSQIVNDFQKGDIAEGYSVSREKKESFPLTVTSAQKNPTAFYLCASSELKTGPGETQYFGPGTRLLVL.

The chain has TRBV14 and TRBJ2-2, with 10 nucleotides matching TRBD2. Trimming removed 4 bases from V and 5 bases from J; junction bases left unmatched: 7. There are 16 residues in the CDR3. Germline loops: CDR1 SGHDN, CDR2 FVKESK. In nucleotides, the CDR3 is TGTGCCAGCAGCCCTTGGACTAGCGGACCAACCGGGGAGCTGTTTTTT. Translating gives CASSPWTSGPTGELFF.

V and J are TRBV7-9 and TRBJ2-1; TRBD2 matches at 7 bases. V lost 5 bases to trimming and J lost 3 bases; unmatched junction nucleotides: 4. The CDR3 spans 14 residues. Germline lookup yields CDR1 SEHNR and CDR2 FQNEAQ (reference sequence). The CDR3 sequence: CASSLRDYYNEQFF. CDR3 DNA sequence: TGTGCCAGCAGCCTAAGGGACTACTACAATGAGCAGTTCTTC.

This chain joins TRBV27 and TRBJ2-7; possible D gene TRBD1, 6 bases. The V and J ends lost 5 bases and 2 bases respectively, with 16 bases between them. Per germline, CDR1 MNHEY and CDR2 SMNVEV (reference sequence). The length of the CDR3 is 15 residues. The CDR3 DNA is TGTGCCAGCAGTCCGACGACAGGCGGAACCTACGAGCAGTACTTC. It translates to CASSPTTGGTYEQYF.

The genes are TRBV4-3 and TRBJ2-3, with TRBD1 matching over 8 bases. The junction had 4 bases not matched to a gene; V was cut back by 4 bases and J by 4 bases. The germline V gene has CDR1 LGHNA and CDR2 YSLEER. The CDR3 is made up of 14 amino acids. The CDR3 loop is CASSLQGAADTQYF. CDR3 coding DNA: TGCGCCAGCAGCCTCCAGGGGGCAGCAGATACGCAGTATTTT.

Remarks on this clone: This specimen includes other DNA sequences encoding the same CDR3. The chain uses TRBV11-2 and TRBJ2-7; D remains ambiguous. In germline, CDR1 is SGHAT, CDR2 FQNNGV. CDR3 length: 14 amino acids. V dropped 0 bases and J dropped 1 base, with 7 bases sitting between them. The CDR3 protein is CASSLEAGSYEQYF. The CDR3 bases are TGTGCCAGCAGCTTAGAGGCCGGGTCCTACGAGCAGTACTTC.

The chain carries TRBV9 and TRBJ2-5; TRBD2 matches 8 bases. The CDR3 has 15 residues. The germline gives CDR1 SGDLS, CDR2 YYNGEE. V trimming: 6 bases; J trimming: 2 bases; junction bases outside the gene matches: 9. CDR3 region: CASTSSGGIQETQYF. Here the CDR3 DNA reads TGTGCCAGCACCTCTTCGGGGGGGATACAAGAGACCCAGTACTTC.

Worth noting for this clone: Distinct nucleotide sequences in the sample also encode this CDR3. V gene TRBV15 combines with J gene TRBJ2-7; TRBD2 matches 7 bases. Trimming took 0 bases from V and 2 from J; bases not matched to a gene: 4. The CDR3 is made up of 15 amino acids. From germline, CDR1 is LNHNV and CDR2 YYDKDF (reference sequence). The CDR3 DNA reads TGTGCCACCAGCAGAGATCTTGGGGGGGCCTACGAGCAGTACTTC. Amino acids: CATSRDLGGAYEQYF.

The rearrangement joins TRBV14 to TRBJ2-7; D is ambiguous. Trimming took off 4 bases at V and 3 bases at J, with 13 bases between the two ends. The CDR3 consists of 14 residues. Germline CDR1 reads SGHDN; CDR2 reads FVKESK. Here the CDR3 reads CASSRRARGYEQYF. CDR3 DNA sequence: TGTGCCAGCAGCCGACGGGCGAGAGGCTACGAGCAGTACTTC.

This clone occurred a few times. The chain recombines TRBV4-2 with TRBJ2-7; D perhaps matches TRBD2 (6 bases). V shed 0 bases and J shed 3 bases, with 12 bases lying between them. Germline V gene lookup returns CDR1 LGHNA and CDR2 YNFKEQ. There are 15 residues in the CDR3. DNA for the CDR3: TGTGCCAGCAGCCAAGATTCCGGAGGGATCTACGAGCAGTACTTC. Protein: CASSQDSGGIYEQYF.

Here the CDR3 DNA reads TGTGCCAGCAGCTTAAGAGGGGGTGACGGTAGCAATCAGCCCCAGCATTTT. This translates into CASSLRGGDGSNQPQHF. The V gene is TRBV11-2, the J gene TRBJ1-5; a possible D gene is TRBD1 (6 bases). Germline V gives CDR1 SGHAT, CDR2 FQNNGV. The length of the CDR3 is 17 residues. V lost 2 bases and J 0 bases, leaving 14 bases between the germline ends.

For this clone: Other DNA sequences in this sample translate to the same CDR3. This sequence joins TRBV29-1 and TRBJ1-5; D might be TRBD1 (5 bases). V gave up 4 bases and J gave up 2 bases, with 6 bases separating them. CDR1 is SQVTM, CDR2 ANQGSEA, per germline. This CDR3 contains 12 residues. The CDR3 spells CSVGGGNQPQHF. CDR3 nucleotides: TGCAGCGTTGGGGGGGGCAATCAGCCCCAGCATTTT.

Notes on this clone: Other DNA sequences in this sample translate to the same CDR3. The V call is TRBV27, the J call TRBJ2-7, with D possibly being TRBD2 (6 bases). The germline V gene has CDR1 MNHEY and CDR2 SMNVEV (reference sequence). There are 13 residues in the CDR3. Trimming removed 1 base from V and 7 bases from J, with 11 bases in between. CDR3 DNA sequence: TGTGCCAGCAGTTTATTGGCGGGGCGGGAGCAGTACTTC. Residues: CASSLLAGREQYF.

The chain recombines TRBV4-1 with TRBJ2-7; D might be TRBD2 (6 bases). The germline V and J ends were trimmed by 0 bases and 3 bases, with 18 bases remaining between them. The CDR3 is 17 amino acids. CDR1 and CDR2 from the germline V gene are MGHRA and YSYEKL. CDR3 residues: CASSQEPPPGVVYEQYF. CDR3 nucleotides: TGCGCCAGCAGCCAAGAGCCCCCCCCGGGAGTGGTCTACGAGCAGTACTTC.

The chain links TRBV4-2 to TRBJ1-3; unclear D gene. This CDR3 contains 12 residues. The V end lost 1 base, the J end lost 7 bases, and 5 bases lay between the germline ends. Per the germline V gene, CDR1 is LGHNA and CDR2 is YNFKEQ. CDR3 coding DNA: TGTGCCAGCAGCCAAGCAGCGAACACCATATATTTT. This sequence encodes CASSQAANTIYF.

The V gene is TRBV28, the J gene TRBJ2-4; 9 nucleotides line up with TRBD2. CDR1 MDHEN and CDR2 SYDVKM come from the germline V gene. Losses at the gene ends were 0 bases for V and 1 base for J; bases not matched to a gene: 1. This CDR3 contains 16 residues. The CDR3 nucleotides are TGTGCCAGCAGTTTATGGCGGGAGGGGGCCAAAAACATTCAGTACTTC. It encodes CASSLWREGAKNIQYF.

The chain recombines TRBV6-5 with TRBJ2-5, with D uncertain. V was clipped by 5 bases and J by 2 bases, with 12 bases between them. The germline CDR1 and CDR2 sequences are MNHEY and SVGAGI. This CDR3 is built from 14 residues. The CDR3 spells CASSASGEQETQYF. The CDR3, as DNA: TGTGCCAGCAGTGCCTCAGGAGAACAAGAGACCCAGTACTTC.

The CDR3 reads CASSLGQNNEQFF. In DNA form, the CDR3 reads TGCGCCAGCAGCCTAGGACAGAACAATGAGCAGTTCTTC. V is TRBV4-1 and J is TRBJ2-1, with D possibly TRBD1 on 6 matching bases. The CDR3 sequence is 13 residues long. The germline V gene has CDR1 MGHRA and CDR2 YSYEKL. V was clipped by 4 bases and J by 5 bases, with 9 bases between them.

J is TRBJ2-1 and V is TRBV10-3; perhaps D is TRBD1 or TRBD2 (5 bases each). The V and J ends lost 9 bases and 9 bases respectively, with 15 bases between them. The CDR3 runs to 12 residues. Looked up from germline, CDR1 is ENHRY and CDR2 is SYGVKD. In DNA form, the CDR3 reads TGTGCCATTGCGGACCTTGGGGGTGAGCAGTTCTTC. Its translation is CAIADLGGEQFF.